This T cell receptor beta chain was found in a study of T-cell reconstitution after alpha-beta-depleted transplantation in children. There are many counts of this clonotype. Its target is not known. Study results and limitations: Fresh T-cell production supplied most of the T-cell counts and diversity seen one year after transplant. Several hundred expanded graft clones reportedly supplied alpha-beta T cells about two months after transplant. Surviving thymic progenitors and recipient T cells were the source of high TCRbeta diversity at day 60 in some patients.

CDR1 is DFQATT and CDR2 is SNEGSKA in the germline V gene (reference sequence). The CDR3 is 17 amino acids. J lost 0 bases, V lost 3 bases, and 10 bases had no gene match. Preparing the TCRbeta library involved the use of unique molecular identifiers. Via MiXCR, TCRdb re-called the PCR reads, giving one row per CDR3 protein. Of fewer than 350,000 distinct CDR3 sequences listed, around a tenth are singletons. The input for sequencing was peripheral blood, taken 180 days after TCRalphabeta/CD19-depleted stem cell transplant. This TCR was sampled from a male patient aged 2-15 years who had a stem cell transplant for chronic granulomatous disease, so the T cells may come from the graft donor. The chain is built from TRBV20-1 and TRBJ2-1; 8 bases agree with TRBD2. Written as DNA, the CDR3 is TGCAGTGCTAGTCTAGCGGGCACCCTTAGCTCCTACAATGAGCAGTTCTTC. This gives the protein CSASLAGTLSSYNEQFF.